The present T cell receptor (beta chain) was sequenced within a study of cytomegalovirus exposure and HLA in healthy donors. For the study at large: Ancestry clustering placed around 81% of around 400 genotyped donors in the Caucasian-associated cluster. Study-wide results and limits: Compared with the roughly 700-donor mean, an Asian-associated ancestry cluster reportedly had fewer N-insertions, according to a later analysis. As a later analysis showed, a missense DCLRE1C variant was linked to trimming of TCR beta V- and J-genes.

CDR1 and CDR2 (germline): MNHEY, SMNVEV (reference sequence). V dropped 5 bases and J dropped 8 bases, with 18 bases sitting between them. CDR3 length: 15 amino acids. 60 Vbeta and 13 Jbeta primers were used in PCR. Per the original methods: Roughly 9.9 million shared chains were among the approximately 80 million unique TCR beta chains that a later analysis counted. The repertoire was sequenced with immunoSEQ multiplex PCR; TCRdb's copy has only in-frame clones and lacks some. Clone size and the V and J calls come from that table; the DNA yielded D and trimming. The profile shows fewer than 180,000 clones, 79% of them singletons. In regard to this clone: The antigen is unknown. Within the sample, other DNA sequences also encode this same CDR3.

V gene TRBV27 combines with J gene TRBJ2-2; the D gene is possibly TRBD2 (6 bases). This TCR derives from a man aged 50-60 years in good health and CMV-seropositive. Material: PBMCs. CDR3 sequence: CASSPGGGVNGELFF. As DNA, the CDR3 is TGTGCCAGCAGTCCTGGCGGAGGGGTGAATGGGGAGCTGTTTTTT.